This T cell receptor (beta chain) was obtained from a study of STAT3 mutations in large granular lymphocyte leukemia. General observations from the study: Some patients had persisting codominant clonotypes that could mask small clones. Every T-cell large granular lymphocyte leukemia patient had at least one immunodominant TCR beta clonotype. After therapy, about 35% of the 18 patients switched clonotypes, all new clones STAT3 wild type.

Sequencing used immunoSEQ multiplex PCR; TCRdb keeps in-frame clones, though not all of them. The sample has 17,000 or so clones; about 90% are singletons. CDR1 MNHEY and CDR2 SMNVEV come from the germline V gene (reference sequence). Trimming took 5 bases from V and 6 from J; bases not matched to a gene: 6. The length of the CDR3 is 16 residues. A note on this clone: The antigen remains undetermined.

The chain recombines TRBV27 with TRBJ1-6; 11 bases are shared with TRBD1. This sequence was found in a man between 60 and 75 years old with T-cell large granular lymphocyte leukemia. Some clones in this sample may be carry-over from other donors' samples. Source material: peripheral blood mononuclear cells. The CDR3 region is CASSQDRGRSNSPLHF. The CDR3 nucleotides are TGTGCCAGCAGTCAGGACAGGGGGCGTTCTAATTCACCCCTCCACTTT.